These 4 T cell receptor beta chains originate from one sample sequenced in a study of OX40 agonist ivuxolimab in advanced cancers. Produced via immunoSEQ multiplex PCR; TCRdb's table is partial and in-frame only. The repertoire consists of some 110,000 clones, with 90% occurring once and the leading ten covering 0.45% to 0.5%. The material sequenced was CD4+ or CD8+ T cells sorted from blood, taken in a trial of the OX40 agonist ivuxolimab. The origin of the receptors is an adult with an advanced solid tumor such as melanoma, head and neck, liver or kidney cancer.

The chain combines TRBV6-1 with TRBJ2-7; D assignment may be TRBD1 or TRBD2 (6 bases each). From germline, CDR1 is MNHNS and CDR2 SASEGT. The CDR3 length is 15 residues. Deletions cut 8 bases from V and 2 bases from J, with 19 bases between. CDR3 in amino acids: CASRGGHKVPYEQYF. CDR3 coding DNA: TGTGCCAGCCGAGGGGGGCACAAGGTCCCCTACGAGCAGTACTTC.

CDR3 residues: CAWKAARNTDTQYF. In DNA, the CDR3 is TGTGCCTGGAAAGCAGCCAGGAACACAGATACGCAGTATTTT. The genes are TRBV30 and TRBJ2-3; no clear D. Trimming left V 4 bases short and J 2 bases short, with 13 bases between. The CDR3 spans 14 residues. Germline CDR1 and CDR2: GTSNPN and SVGIG (reference sequence). The variable domain in full, with the rest retrieved from reference TRBV30 and TRBJ2-3, is SQTIHQWPATLVQPVGSPLSLECTVEGTSNPNLYWYRQAAGRGLQLLFYSVGIGQISSEVPQNLSASRPQDRQFILSSKKLLLSDSGFYLCAWKAARNTDTQYFGPGTRLTVL.

Note on this clone: The CDR3 end shows no conserved phenylalanine or tryptophan, and so a read error is likely. This rearrangement joins TRBV6-5 to TRBJ1-1; D is undetermined. The germline V and J ends were trimmed by 1 base and 11 bases, with 23 bases remaining between them. This CDR3 is built from 16 residues. Per the germline V gene, CDR1 is MNHEY and CDR2 is SVGAGI. CDR3 sequence (DNA): TGTGCCAGCAGTTACTTGAGAGACGGCGCCCAAGATGGGGCTTTCTCT. Encoded protein: CASSYLRDGAQDGAFS.

The genes are TRBV7-8 and TRBJ2-1; D is possibly TRBD2 (5 bases). V lost 4 bases and J 5 bases, leaving 6 bases between the germline ends. Per the germline V gene, CDR1 is SGHVS and CDR2 is FQNEAQ. The CDR3 runs 12 residues. The CDR3 sequence: CASSSGNNEQFF. The CDR3 DNA reads TGTGCCAGCAGCTCCGGGAACAATGAGCAGTTCTTC.